This T cell receptor (beta chain) was recorded in a study of blood T cell repertoires in COVID-19. About the research overall: Material from acute and convalescent COVID-19 was sourced from the United States, Italy and Spain. PBMCs, B-cell-depleted T cells, or T cells provided the cDNA or gDNA that made up the material.

This CDR3 has 15 amino acids. The germline V gene has CDR1 SGDLS and CDR2 YYNGEE. Trimming removed 1 base at V and 3 bases at J, with 11 bases between. Original processing notes: From reference gene primer amplification, estimates of nucleated cell counts were derived. Assay used: immunoSEQ multiplex PCR; TCRdb lists only in-frame clones, some missing. V and J calls and clone size come straight from that table; D and trimming were deduced from the DNA. The table records 210,000 or so clones, over 75% of them present only once. This sequence was found in a human donor in a cohort sampled during active COVID-19. Sequenced input: peripheral blood. The V call is TRBV9, the J call TRBJ1-5; D not certain. The CDR3: CASSVRGEDNQPQHF. CDR3 in DNA: TGTGCCAGCAGCGTACGCGGGGAAGACAATCAGCCCCAGCATTTT.